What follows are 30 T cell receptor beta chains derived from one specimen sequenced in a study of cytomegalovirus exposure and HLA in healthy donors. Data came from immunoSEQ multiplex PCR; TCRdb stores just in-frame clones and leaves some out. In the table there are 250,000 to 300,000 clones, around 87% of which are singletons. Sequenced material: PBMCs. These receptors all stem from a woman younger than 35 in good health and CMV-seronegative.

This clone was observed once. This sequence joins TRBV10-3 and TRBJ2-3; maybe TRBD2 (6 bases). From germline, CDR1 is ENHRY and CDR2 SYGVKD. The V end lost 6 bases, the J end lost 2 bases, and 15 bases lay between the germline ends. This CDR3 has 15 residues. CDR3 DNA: TGTGCCATCAGCAGACTAGTGTCGGTCACAGATACGCAGTATTTT. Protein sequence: CAISRLVSVTDTQYF.

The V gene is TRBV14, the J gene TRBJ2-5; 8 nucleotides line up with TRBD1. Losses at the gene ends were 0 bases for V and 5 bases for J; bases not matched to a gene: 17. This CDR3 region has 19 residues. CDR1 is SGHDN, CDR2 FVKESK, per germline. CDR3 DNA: TGTGCCAGCAGCCAAGATCGGGACAGGTCGCGGGTTCAAGGGGAGACCCAGTACTTC. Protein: CASSQDRDRSRVQGETQYF. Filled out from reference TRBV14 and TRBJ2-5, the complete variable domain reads EAGVTQFPSHSVIEKGQTVTLRCDPISGHDNLYWYRRVMGKEIKFLLHFVKESKQDESGMPNNRFLAERTGGTYSTLKVQPAELEDSGVYFCASSQDRDRSRVQGETQYFGPGTRLLVL.

Written as DNA, the CDR3 is TGTGCCAGCAGTTACTTACCACAGGGCGCGAGCACTGAAGCTTTCTTT. Translating it yields CASSYLPQGASTEAFF. The chain recombines TRBV6-5 with TRBJ1-1; D might be TRBD1 (6 bases). Germline-derived CDR1 and CDR2 are MNHEY and SVGAGI. V dropped 1 base and J dropped 4 bases, with 16 bases sitting between them. The CDR3 contains 16 residues.

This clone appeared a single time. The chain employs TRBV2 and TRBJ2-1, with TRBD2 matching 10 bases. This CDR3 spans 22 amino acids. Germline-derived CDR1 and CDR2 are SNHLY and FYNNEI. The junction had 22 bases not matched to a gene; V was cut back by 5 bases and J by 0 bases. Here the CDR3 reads CASSSNTPLAGALNRSYNEQFF. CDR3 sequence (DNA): TGTGCCAGCAGTTCCAACACCCCCCTAGCGGGGGCCTTAAACCGCTCCTACAATGAGCAGTTCTTC.

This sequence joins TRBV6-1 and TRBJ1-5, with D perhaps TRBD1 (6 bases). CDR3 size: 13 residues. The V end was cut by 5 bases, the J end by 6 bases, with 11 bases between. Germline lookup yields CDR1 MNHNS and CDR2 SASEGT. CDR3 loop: CASSIQGSQPQHF. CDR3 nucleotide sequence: TGTGCCAGCAGTATACAGGGTTCTCAGCCCCAGCATTTT.

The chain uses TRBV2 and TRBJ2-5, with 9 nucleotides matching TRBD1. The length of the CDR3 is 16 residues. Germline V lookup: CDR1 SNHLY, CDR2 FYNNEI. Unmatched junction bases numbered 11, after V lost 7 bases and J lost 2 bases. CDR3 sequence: CASTNLQGAIQETQYF. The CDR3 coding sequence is TGTGCCAGCACTAATCTACAGGGGGCGATACAAGAGACCCAGTACTTC.

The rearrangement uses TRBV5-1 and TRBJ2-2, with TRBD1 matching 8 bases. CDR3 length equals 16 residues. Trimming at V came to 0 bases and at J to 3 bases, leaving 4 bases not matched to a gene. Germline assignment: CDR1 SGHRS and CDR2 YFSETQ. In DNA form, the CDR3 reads TGCGCCAGCAGCTTGGGGACAGGGTTGGACACCGGGGAGCTGTTTTTT. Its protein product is CASSLGTGLDTGELFF.

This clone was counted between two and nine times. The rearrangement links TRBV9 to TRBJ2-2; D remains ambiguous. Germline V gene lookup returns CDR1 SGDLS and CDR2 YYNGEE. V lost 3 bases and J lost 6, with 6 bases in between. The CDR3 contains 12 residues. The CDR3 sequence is CASSGESGELFF. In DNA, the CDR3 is TGTGCCAGCAGCGGCGAATCCGGGGAGCTGTTTTTT.

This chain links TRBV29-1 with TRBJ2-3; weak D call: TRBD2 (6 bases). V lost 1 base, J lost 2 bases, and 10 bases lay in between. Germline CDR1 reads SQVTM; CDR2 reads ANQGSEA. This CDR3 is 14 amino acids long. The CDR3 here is CSVEGTTDTDTQYF. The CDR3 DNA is TGCAGCGTTGAAGGGACTACCGACACAGATACGCAGTATTTT.

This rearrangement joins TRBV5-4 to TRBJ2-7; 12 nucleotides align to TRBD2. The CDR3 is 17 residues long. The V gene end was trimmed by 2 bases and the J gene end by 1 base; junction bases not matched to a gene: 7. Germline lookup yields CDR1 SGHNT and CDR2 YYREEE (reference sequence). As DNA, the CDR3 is TGTGCCAGCAGCTTCAGGCTAGCGGGGGGGCCGTCCTACGAGCAGTACGTC. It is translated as CASSFRLAGGPSYEQYV.

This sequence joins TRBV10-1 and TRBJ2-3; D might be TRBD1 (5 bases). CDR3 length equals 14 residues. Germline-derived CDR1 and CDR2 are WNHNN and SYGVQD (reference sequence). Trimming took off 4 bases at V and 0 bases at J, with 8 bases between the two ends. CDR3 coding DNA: TGCGCCAGCAGTGGCAGGGCTAGCACAGATACGCAGTATTTT. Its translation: CASSGRASTDTQYF.

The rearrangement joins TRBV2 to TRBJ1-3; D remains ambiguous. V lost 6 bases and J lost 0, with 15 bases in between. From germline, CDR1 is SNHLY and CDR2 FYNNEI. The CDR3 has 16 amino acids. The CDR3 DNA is TGTGCCAGCAGGAGTCGCAATATTTTCTCTGGAAACACCATATATTTT. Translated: CASRSRNIFSGNTIYF.

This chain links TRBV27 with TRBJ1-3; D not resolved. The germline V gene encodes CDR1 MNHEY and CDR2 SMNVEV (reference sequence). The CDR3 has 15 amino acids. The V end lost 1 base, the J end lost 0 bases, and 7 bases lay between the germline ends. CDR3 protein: CASSLYLSSGNTIYF. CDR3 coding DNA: TGTGCCAGCAGTTTATATCTGAGCTCTGGAAACACCATATATTTT.

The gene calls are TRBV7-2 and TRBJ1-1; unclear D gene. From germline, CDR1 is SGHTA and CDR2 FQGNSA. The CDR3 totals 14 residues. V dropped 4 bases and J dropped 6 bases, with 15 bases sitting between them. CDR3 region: CASSSRIQASEAFF. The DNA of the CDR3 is TGTGCCAGCAGCTCCCGAATCCAGGCCTCTGAAGCTTTCTTT.

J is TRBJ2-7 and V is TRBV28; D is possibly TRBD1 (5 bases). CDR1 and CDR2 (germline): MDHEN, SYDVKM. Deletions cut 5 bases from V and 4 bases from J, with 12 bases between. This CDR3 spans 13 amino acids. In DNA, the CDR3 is TGTGCCAGCAGTCATGGACGGACATACGAGCAGTACTTC. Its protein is CASSHGRTYEQYF.

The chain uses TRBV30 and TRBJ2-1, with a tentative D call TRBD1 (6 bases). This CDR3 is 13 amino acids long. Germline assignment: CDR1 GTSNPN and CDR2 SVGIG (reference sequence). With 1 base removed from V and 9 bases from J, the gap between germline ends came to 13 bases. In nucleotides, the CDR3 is TGTGCCTGGAGTGCGAGACAGGACACTGAGCAGTTCTTC. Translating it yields CAWSARQDTEQFF.

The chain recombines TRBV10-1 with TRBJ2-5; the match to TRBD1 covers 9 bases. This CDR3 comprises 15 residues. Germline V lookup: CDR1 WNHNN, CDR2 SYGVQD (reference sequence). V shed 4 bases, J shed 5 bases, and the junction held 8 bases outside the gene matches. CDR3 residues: CASSARTGASETQYF. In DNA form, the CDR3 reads TGCGCCAGCAGTGCCCGGACAGGGGCAAGCGAGACCCAGTACTTC.

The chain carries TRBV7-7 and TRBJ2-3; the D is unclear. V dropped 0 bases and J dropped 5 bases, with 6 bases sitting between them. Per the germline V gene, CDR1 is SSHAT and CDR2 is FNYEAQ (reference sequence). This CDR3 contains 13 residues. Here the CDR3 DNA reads TGTGCCAGCAGCTTAGCCACAAGAGATACGCAGTATTTT. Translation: CASSLATRDTQYF.

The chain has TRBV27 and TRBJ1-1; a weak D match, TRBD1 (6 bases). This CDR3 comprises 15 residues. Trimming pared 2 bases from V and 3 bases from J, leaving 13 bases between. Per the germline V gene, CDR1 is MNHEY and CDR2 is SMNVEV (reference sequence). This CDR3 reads CASSLGTSSYTEAFF. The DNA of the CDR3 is TGTGCCAGCAGTTTAGGGACATCCTCTTACACTGAAGCTTTCTTT.

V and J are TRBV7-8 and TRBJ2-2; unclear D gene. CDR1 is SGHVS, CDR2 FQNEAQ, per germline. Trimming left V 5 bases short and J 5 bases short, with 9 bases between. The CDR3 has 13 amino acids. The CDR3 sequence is CASSPELTGELFF. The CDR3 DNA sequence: TGTGCCAGCAGCCCAGAATTAACCGGGGAGCTGTTTTTT.

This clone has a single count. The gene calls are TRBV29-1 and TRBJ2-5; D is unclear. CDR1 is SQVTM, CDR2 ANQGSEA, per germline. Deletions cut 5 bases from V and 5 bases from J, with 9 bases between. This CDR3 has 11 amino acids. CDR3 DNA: TGCAGCGTTTCTCTCGGGGAGACCCAGTACTTC. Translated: CSVSLGETQYF.

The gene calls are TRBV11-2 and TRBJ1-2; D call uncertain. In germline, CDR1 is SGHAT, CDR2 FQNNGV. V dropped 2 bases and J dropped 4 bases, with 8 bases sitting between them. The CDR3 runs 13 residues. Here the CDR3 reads CASSLTVVYGYTF. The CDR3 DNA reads TGTGCCAGCAGCTTAACAGTGGTCTATGGCTACACCTTC.

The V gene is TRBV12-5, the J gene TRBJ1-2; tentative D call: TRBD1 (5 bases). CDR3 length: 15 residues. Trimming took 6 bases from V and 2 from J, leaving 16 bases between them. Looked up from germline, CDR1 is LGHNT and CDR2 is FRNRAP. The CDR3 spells CASGVGARDNYGYTF. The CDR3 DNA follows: TGTGCTAGTGGGGTAGGGGCACGTGACAACTATGGCTACACCTTC.

In DNA, the CDR3 is TGTGCCAGCTCACCCGGGCTCGGGGGCACAGATACGCAGTATTTT. Its translation: CASSPGLGGTDTQYF. This chain connects TRBV18 to TRBJ2-3; possible D gene TRBD2, 5 bases. CDR1 is KGHSH and CDR2 is LQKENI in the germline V gene. V was trimmed by 3 bases and J by 1 base, leaving 11 bases between them. CDR3 length: 15 residues. The whole variable domain, filled in from reference TRBV18 and TRBJ2-3, reads NAGVMQNPRHLVRRRGQEARLRCSPMKGHSHVYWYRQLPEEGLKFMVYLQKENIIDESGMPKERFSAEFPKEGPSILRIQQVVRGDSAAYFCASSPGLGGTDTQYFGPGTRLTVL.

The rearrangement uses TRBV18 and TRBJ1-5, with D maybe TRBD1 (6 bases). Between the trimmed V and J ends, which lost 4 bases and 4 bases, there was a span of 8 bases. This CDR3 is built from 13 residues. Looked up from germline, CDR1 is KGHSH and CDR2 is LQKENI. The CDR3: CASSLDRNQPQHF. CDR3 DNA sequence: TGTGCCAGCTCACTCGACAGGAATCAGCCCCAGCATTTT.

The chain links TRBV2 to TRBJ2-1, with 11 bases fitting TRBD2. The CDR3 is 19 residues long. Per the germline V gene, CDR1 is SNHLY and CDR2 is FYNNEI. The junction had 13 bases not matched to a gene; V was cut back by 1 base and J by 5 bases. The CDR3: CASSEVLGSGGAENNEQFF. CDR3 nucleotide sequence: TGTGCCAGCAGTGAAGTATTGGGTAGCGGGGGGGCCGAGAACAATGAGCAGTTCTTC. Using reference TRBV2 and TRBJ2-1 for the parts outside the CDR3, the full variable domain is EPEVTQTPSHQVTQMGQEVILRCVPISNHLYFYWYRQILGQKVEFLVSFYNNEISEKSEIFDDQFSVERPDGSNFTLKIRSTKLEDSAMYFCASSEVLGSGGAENNEQFFGPGTRLTVL.

The CDR3 here is CASRESSYEQYF. The CDR3, as DNA: TGTGCCAGCCGCGAGAGTTCCTACGAGCAGTACTTC. The chain is built from TRBV28 and TRBJ2-7; D ambiguous. V gave up 8 bases and J gave up 1 base, with 9 bases separating them. Germline CDR1 MDHEN, CDR2 SYDVKM. The CDR3 covers 12 residues.

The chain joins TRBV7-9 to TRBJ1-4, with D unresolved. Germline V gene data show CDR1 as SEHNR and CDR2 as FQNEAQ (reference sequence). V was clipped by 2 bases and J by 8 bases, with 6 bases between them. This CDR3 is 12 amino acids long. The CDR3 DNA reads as TGTGCCAGCAGCTTACGTGGCGAAAAACTGTTTTTT. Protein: CASSLRGEKLFF. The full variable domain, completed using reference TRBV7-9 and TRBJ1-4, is DTGVSQNPRHKITKRGQNVTFRCDPISEHNRLYWYRQTLGQGPEFLTYFQNEAQLEKSRLLSDRFSAERPKGSFSTLEIQRTEQGDSAMYLCASSLRGEKLFFGSGTQLSVL.

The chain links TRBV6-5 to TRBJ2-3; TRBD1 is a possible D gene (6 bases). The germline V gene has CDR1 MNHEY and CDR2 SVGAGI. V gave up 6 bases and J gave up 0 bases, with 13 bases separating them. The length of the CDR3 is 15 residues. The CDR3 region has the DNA TGTGCCAGCAGCTCCGGGACATCGAGCACAGATACGCAGTATTTT. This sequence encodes CASSSGTSSTDTQYF.

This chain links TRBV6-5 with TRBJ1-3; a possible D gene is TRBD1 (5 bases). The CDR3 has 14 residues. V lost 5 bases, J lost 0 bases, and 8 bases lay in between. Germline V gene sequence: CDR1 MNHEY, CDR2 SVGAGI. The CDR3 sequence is CASSVQGSGNTIYF. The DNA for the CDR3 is TGTGCCAGCAGTGTCCAGGGCTCTGGAAACACCATATATTTT.